The rows below give T cell receptor beta chains drawn from one sample of a study of T cells expressing NK-cell markers. TCRdb reprocessed the 5' RACE reads, keeping one entry per CDR3 protein, no DNA. Its clone listing holds about 300,000 distinct CDR3 sequences. Sequencing input: blood T cells: a sorted CD56 or NKG2C T cell subset, CD4+ or CD8+ T cells, or bulk PBMC T cells (not recorded which). The receptor source for this set is a woman aged 18-70 years in good health. CDR3s include the opening cysteine and the closing phenylalanine or tryptophan.

CASSTRDRPTNEKLFF	16	TRBV11-2	TRBJ1-4
CSARVGFQPQHF	12	TRBV20-1	TRBJ1-5
CASSQSRGSGANVLTF	16	TRBV4-2	TRBJ2-6
CASSLEGRGNTEAFF	15	TRBV7-2	TRBJ1-1
CASIRGGGANEQFF	14	TRBV13	TRBJ2-1
CSARGGRGDDTQYF	14	TRBV20-1	TRBJ2-3
CASRQVGIYDNEQFF	15	TRBV6-1	TRBJ2-1
CASTQGYTGRLQETQYF	17	TRBV7-2	TRBJ2-5
CASRGLAVSYNEQFF	15	TRBV7-2	TRBJ2-1
CASSESVYNEQFF	13	TRBV9	TRBJ2-1
CASSHLLAQKGNEQFF	16	TRBV7-9	TRBJ2-1
CAGRGDLYNEQFF	13	TRBV18	TRBJ2-1
CASSKRTVSNTIYF	14	TRBV12-3/TRBV12-4	TRBJ1-3
CASSLYSGEGEQFF	14	TRBV5-1	TRBJ2-1
CASRDTGAAYEQYF	14	TRBV6-1	TRBJ2-7
CASSQSGGDTEAFF	14	TRBV3-1	TRBJ1-1
CASSLGGDRPNTEAFF	16	TRBV5-1	TRBJ1-1
CAWRKLAEITGELFF	15	TRBV30	TRBJ2-2
CSALAGGPSSYEQYF	15	TRBV20-1	TRBJ2-7
CSAPGRGTDTQYF	13	TRBV20-1	TRBJ2-3
CASSLSESSSYNEQFF	16	TRBV28	TRBJ2-1
CSARQNTGELFF	12	TRBV20-1	TRBJ2-2
CSAGRRRDTTRNYEQYF	17	TRBV20-1	TRBJ2-7
CASSQAGLQETQYF	14	TRBV4-2	TRBJ2-5
CASSLESGRGTDTQYF	16	TRBV7-8	TRBJ2-3
CASSSGTASGSGGYTF	16	TRBV12-3/TRBV12-4	TRBJ1-2
CASRQTLGGGGNTGELFF	18	TRBV6-5	TRBJ2-2
CASSFAGKGTEAFF	14	TRBV7-8	TRBJ1-1
CASRGAGKTDTQYF	14	TRBV25-1	TRBJ2-3
CASSSTTVPNEKLFF	15	TRBV5-1	TRBJ1-4
CSKRDNTDTQYF	12	TRBV29-1	TRBJ2-3
CASSPSGTVFF	11	TRBV7-9	TRBJ2-1
CASSLTGGQGAEAFF	15	TRBV12-3/TRBV12-4	TRBJ1-1
CSASYGSGANVLTF	14	TRBV20-1	TRBJ2-6
CASSLGGLRTDTQYF	15	TRBV7-3	TRBJ2-3
CASSGGMAFEQFF	13	TRBV5-1	TRBJ2-1
CSVQTGNTEAFF	12	TRBV29-1	TRBJ1-1
CASSLDRPGGYTGELFF	17	TRBV5-1	TRBJ2-2
CASSRDRIQETQYF	14	TRBV18	TRBJ2-5
CASSEGGVAKNIQYF	15	TRBV2	TRBJ2-4
CASSLGTLYQETQYF	15	TRBV12-3/TRBV12-4	TRBJ2-5
CASSPGGVGIRTDTQYF	17	TRBV6-1	TRBJ2-3
CATGRDGLAGDEQYF	15	TRBV5-1	TRBJ2-7
CASSYDPGNEQFF	13	TRBV6-2/TRBV6-3	TRBJ2-1
CATHPSSYNEQFF	13	TRBV5-4	TRBJ2-1
CSASFASPSSYNEQFF	16	TRBV20-1	TRBJ2-1
CASSRSGAGEGAGELFF	17	TRBV4-3	TRBJ2-2
CSASQGAVTDTQYF	14	TRBV20-1	TRBJ2-3
CAVRDRGQETQYF	13	TRBV6-1	TRBJ2-5
CASSLVLGDEQFF	13	TRBV7-3	TRBJ2-1